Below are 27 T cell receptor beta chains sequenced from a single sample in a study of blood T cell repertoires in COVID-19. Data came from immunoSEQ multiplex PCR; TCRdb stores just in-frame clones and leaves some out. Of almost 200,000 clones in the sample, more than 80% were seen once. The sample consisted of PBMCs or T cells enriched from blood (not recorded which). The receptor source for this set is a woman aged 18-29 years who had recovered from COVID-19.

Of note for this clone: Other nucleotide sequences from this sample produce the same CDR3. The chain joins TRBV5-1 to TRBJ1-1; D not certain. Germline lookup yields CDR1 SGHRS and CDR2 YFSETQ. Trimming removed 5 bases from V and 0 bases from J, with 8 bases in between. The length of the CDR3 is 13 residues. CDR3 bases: TGCGCCAGCAGGGCCGAAATGAACACTGAAGCTTTCTTT. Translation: CASRAEMNTEAFF. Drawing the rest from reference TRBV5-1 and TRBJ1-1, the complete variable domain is KAGVTQTPRYLIKTRGQQVTLSCSPISGHRSVSWYQQTPGQGLQFLFEYFSETQRNKGNFPGRFSGRQFSNSRSEMNVSTLELGDSALYLCASRAEMNTEAFFGQGTRLTVV.

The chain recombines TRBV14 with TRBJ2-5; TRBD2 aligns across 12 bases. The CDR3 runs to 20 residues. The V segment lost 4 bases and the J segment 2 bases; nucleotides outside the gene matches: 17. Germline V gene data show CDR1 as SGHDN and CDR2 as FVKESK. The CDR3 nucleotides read TGTGCCAGCAGCCGACGTTTACTAGCGGGGGGCCCCCAGGCTCAAGAGACCCAGTACTTC. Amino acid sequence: CASSRRLLAGGPQAQETQYF.

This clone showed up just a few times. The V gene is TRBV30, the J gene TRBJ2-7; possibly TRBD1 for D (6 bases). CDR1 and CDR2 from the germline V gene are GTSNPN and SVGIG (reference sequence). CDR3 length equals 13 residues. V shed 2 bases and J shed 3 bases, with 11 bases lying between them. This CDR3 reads CAWSREDSYEQYF. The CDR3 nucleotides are TGTGCCTGGAGTCGAGAGGACAGCTACGAGCAGTACTTC.

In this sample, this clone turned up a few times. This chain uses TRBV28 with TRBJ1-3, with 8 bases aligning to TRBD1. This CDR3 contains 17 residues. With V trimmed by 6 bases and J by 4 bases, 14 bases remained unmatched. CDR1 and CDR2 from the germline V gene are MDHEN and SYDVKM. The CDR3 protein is CASSSTLDRAAGNTIYF. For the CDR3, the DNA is TGTGCCAGCAGCTCTACTCTGGACAGGGCGGCCGGAAACACCATATATTTT.

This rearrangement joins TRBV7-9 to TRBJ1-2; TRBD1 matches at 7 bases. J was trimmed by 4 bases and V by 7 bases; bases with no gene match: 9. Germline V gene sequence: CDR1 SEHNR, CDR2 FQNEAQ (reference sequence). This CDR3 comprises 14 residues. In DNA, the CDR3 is TGTGCCAGCACCATAGGGGGACAGCCCTATGGCTACACCTTC. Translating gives CASTIGGQPYGYTF.

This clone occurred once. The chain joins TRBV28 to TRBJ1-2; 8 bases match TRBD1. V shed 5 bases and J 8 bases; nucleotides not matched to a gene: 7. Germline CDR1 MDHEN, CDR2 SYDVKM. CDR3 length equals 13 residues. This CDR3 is CASSPGGIGGYTF. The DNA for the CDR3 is TGTGCCAGCAGTCCAGGGGGCATCGGCGGCTACACCTTC.

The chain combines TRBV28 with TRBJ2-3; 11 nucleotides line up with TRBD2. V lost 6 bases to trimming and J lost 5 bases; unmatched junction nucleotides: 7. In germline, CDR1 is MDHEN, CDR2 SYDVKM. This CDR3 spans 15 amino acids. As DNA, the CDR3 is TGTGCCAGCAGGGGTCTAGCGGGGGGCATAGATACGCAGTATTTT. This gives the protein CASRGLAGGIDTQYF.

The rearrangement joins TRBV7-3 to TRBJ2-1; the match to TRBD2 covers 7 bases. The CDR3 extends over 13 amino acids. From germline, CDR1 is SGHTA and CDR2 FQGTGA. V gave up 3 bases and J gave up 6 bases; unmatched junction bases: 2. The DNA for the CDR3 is TGTGCCAGCAGCTTTGGACTAGGCAATGAGCAGTTCTTC. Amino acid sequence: CASSFGLGNEQFF. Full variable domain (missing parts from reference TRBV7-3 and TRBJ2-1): GAGVSQTPSNKVTEKGKYVELRCDPISGHTALYWYRQSLGQGPEFLIYFQGTGAADDSGLPNDRFFAVRPEGSVSTLKIQRTERGDSAVYLCASSFGLGNEQFFGPGTRLTVL.

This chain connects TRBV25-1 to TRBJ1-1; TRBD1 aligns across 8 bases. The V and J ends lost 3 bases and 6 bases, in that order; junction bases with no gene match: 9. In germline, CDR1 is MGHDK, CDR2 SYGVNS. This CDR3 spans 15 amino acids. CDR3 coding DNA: TGTGCCAGCAGTGATTCTAGACAGGGGTTCGCTGAAGCTTTCTTT. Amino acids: CASSDSRQGFAEAFF.

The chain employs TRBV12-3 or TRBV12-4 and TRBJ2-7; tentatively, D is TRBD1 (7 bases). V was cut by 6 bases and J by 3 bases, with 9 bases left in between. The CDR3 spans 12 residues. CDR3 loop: CASSQGGYEQYF. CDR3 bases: TGTGCCAGCAGCCAGGGGGGCTACGAGCAGTACTTC.

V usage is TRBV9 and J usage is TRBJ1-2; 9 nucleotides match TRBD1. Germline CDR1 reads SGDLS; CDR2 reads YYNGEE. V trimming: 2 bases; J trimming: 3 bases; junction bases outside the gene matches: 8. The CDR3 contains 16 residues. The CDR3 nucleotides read TGTGCCAGCAGCGTGAGTAGGACAGGGGCGGACTATGGCTACACCTTC. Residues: CASSVSRTGADYGYTF.

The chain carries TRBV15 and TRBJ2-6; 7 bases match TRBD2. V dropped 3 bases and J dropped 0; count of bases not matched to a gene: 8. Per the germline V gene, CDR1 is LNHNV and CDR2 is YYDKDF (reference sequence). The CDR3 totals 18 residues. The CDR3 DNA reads TGTGCCACCAGCAGCGGGGGGACGGCTTACTCTGGGGCCAACGTCCTGACTTTC. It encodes CATSSGGTAYSGANVLTF.

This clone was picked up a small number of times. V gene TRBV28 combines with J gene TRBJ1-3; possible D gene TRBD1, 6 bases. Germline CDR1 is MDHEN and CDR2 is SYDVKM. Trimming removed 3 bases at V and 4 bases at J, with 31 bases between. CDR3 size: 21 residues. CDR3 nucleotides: TGTGCCAGCAGTTTCTTAGGTTATGGGGGGGACACTCGGTGGGGCGGAAACACCATATATTTT. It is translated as CASSFLGYGGDTRWGGNTIYF.

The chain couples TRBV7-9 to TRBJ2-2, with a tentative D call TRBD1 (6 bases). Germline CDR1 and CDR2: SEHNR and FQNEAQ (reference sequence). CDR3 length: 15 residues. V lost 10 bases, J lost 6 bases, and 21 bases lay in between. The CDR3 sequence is CAIPPRGPFAGELFF. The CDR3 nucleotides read TGTGCCATTCCTCCCAGGGGCCCATTCGCCGGGGAGCTGTTTTTT.

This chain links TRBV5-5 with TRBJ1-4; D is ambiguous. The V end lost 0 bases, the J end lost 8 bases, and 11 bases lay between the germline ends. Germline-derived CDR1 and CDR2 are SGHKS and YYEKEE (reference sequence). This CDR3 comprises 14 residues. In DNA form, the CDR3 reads TGTGCCAGCAGCTTGGAGCGGGGTTCGGAAAAACTGTTTTTT. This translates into CASSLERGSEKLFF.

CDR3 coding DNA: TGTGCCTCTGCCCGGGGGGGCTACTATGGCTACACCTTC. It yields the protein CASARGGYYGYTF. This sequence joins TRBV30 and TRBJ1-2; perhaps TRBD1 as D (6 bases). In germline, CDR1 is GTSNPN, CDR2 SVGIG (reference sequence). This CDR3 is 13 amino acids long. The germline V and J ends were trimmed by 7 bases and 3 bases, with 15 bases remaining between them.

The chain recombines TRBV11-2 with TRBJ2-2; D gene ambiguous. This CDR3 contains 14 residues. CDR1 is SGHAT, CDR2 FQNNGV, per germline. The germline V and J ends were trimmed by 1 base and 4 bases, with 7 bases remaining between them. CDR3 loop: CASSLGPITGELFF. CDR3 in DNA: TGTGCCAGCAGCTTAGGGCCCATCACCGGGGAGCTGTTTTTT.

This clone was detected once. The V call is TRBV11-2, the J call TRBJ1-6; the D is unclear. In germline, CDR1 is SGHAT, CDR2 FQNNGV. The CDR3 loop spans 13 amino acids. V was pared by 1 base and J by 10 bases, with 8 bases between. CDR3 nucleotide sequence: TGTGCCAGCAGCTTAGTTCCACAATCACCCCTCCACTTT. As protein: CASSLVPQSPLHF.

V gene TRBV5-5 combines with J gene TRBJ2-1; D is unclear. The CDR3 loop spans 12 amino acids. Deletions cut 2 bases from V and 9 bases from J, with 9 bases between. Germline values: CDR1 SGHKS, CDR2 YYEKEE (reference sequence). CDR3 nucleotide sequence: TGTGCCAGCAGCTTAAGCTTTGGTGAGCAGTTCTTC. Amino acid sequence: CASSLSFGEQFF.

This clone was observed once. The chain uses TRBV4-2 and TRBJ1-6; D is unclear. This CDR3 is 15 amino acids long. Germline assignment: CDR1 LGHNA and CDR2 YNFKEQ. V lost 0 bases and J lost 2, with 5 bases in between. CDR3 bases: TGTGCCAGCAGCCAAGACAAAACCTATAATTCACCCCTCCACTTT. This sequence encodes CASSQDKTYNSPLHF.

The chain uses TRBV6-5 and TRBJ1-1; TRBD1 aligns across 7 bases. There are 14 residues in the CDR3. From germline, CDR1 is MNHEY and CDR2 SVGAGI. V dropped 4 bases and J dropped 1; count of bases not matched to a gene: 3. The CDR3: CASSLGQTNTEAFF. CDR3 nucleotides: TGTGCCAGCAGTTTGGGACAGACGAACACTGAAGCTTTCTTT.

The CDR3 DNA reads as TGTGCCATCAGTGAAGTCGGAGCCAATCAGCCCCAGCATTTT. It yields the protein CAISEVGANQPQHF. This sequence joins TRBV10-3 and TRBJ1-5; D ambiguous. This CDR3 is built from 14 residues. The germline V and J ends were trimmed by 3 bases and 3 bases, with 9 bases remaining between them. Germline assignment: CDR1 ENHRY and CDR2 SYGVKD.

The CDR3 sequence is CAAGQGAGGYTF. CDR3 DNA sequence: TGTGCGGCAGGACAGGGGGCCGGAGGCTACACCTTC. This chain uses TRBV28 with TRBJ1-2; 11 bases are shared with TRBD1. CDR3 length: 12 residues. Germline V gives CDR1 MDHEN, CDR2 SYDVKM.

The CDR3 DNA follows: TGTGCCAGCAGTCCACAGGGGGGGTTAAAAAATTCACCCCTCCACTTT. Translated, it gives CASSPQGGLKNSPLHF. This chain links TRBV6-2 or TRBV6-3 with TRBJ1-6; 8 bases match TRBD1. Germline assignment: CDR1 MNHEY and CDR2 SVGEGT. Losses at the gene ends were 5 bases for V and 7 bases for J; bases not matched to a gene: 10. This CDR3 has 16 amino acids.

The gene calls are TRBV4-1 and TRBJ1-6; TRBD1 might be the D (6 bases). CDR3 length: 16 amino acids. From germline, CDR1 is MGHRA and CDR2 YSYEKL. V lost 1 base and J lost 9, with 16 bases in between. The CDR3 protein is CASSQVHRVIPSPLHF. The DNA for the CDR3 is TGCGCCAGCAGCCAAGTTCACAGGGTTATACCTTCACCCCTCCACTTT.

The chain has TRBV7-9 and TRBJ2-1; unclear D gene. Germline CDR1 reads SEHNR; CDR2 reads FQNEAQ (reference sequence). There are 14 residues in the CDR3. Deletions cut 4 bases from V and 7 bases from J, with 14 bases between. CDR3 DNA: TGTGCCAGCAGCTCCTCGACGGAGAATAATGAGCAGTTCTTC. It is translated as CASSSSTENNEQFF.

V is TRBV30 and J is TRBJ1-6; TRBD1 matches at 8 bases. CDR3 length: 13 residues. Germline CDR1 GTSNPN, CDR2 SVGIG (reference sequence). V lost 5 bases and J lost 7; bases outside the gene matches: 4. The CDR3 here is CAWGQGGNSPLHF. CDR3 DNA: TGTGCCTGGGGACAGGGTGGGAATTCACCCCTCCACTTT.